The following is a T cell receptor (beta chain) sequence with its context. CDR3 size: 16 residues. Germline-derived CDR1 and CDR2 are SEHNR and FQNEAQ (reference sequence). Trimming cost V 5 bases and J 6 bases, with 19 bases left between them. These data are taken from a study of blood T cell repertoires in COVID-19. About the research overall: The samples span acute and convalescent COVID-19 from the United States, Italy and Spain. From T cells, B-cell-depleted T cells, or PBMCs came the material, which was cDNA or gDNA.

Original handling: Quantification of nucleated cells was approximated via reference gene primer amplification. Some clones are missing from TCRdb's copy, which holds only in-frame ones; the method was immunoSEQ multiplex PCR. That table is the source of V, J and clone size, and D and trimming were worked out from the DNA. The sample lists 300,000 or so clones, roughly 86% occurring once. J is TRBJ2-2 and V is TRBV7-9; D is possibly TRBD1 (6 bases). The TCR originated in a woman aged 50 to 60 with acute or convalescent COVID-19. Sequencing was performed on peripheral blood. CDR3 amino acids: CASSQPPGVASGELFF. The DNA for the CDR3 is TGTGCCAGCAGCCAACCCCCAGGGGTGGCCTCCGGGGAGCTGTTTTTT.